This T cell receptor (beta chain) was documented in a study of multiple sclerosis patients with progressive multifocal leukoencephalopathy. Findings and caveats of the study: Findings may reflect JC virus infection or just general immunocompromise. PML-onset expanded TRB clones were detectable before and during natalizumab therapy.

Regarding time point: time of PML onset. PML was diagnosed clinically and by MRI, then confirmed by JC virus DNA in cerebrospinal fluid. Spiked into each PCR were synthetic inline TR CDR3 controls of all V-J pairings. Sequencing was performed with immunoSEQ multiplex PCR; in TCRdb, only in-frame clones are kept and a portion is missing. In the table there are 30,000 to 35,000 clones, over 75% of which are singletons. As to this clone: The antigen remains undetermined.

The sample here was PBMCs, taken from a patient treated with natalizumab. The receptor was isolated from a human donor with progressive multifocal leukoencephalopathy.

The CDR3 DNA reads TGTGCCAGCAGCAACGGTATCATGAACACTGAAGCTTTCTTT. Protein sequence: CASSNGIMNTEAFF. The J gene is TRBJ1-1, the V gene TRBV6-5; D not certain. The CDR3 covers 14 residues. Germline CDR1 and CDR2: MNHEY and SVGAGI. Trimming cost V 6 bases and J 0 bases, with 11 bases left between them.